This T cell receptor (beta chain) is from a study of shared clonotypes between healthy human individuals. General study findings and limits: What limited the represented genetic and exposure-history diversity was the small number of donors.

The V and J ends lost 4 bases and 3 bases, in that order; junction bases with no gene match: 3. The CDR3 is 14 residues long. Of note for this clone: Its antigen is as yet unknown.

A deep-level run was used for the assay. TCRdb keeps only in-frame clones here, not all; method: immunoSEQ multiplex PCR. In the table there are about 490,000 clones, around 80% of which are singletons. The chain joins TRBV23-1 to TRBJ2-7, with 10 nucleotides matching TRBD1. TRBV23-1 carries the ORF label, with uncertain function. Material: PBMCs. This sequence was found in a woman between 35 and 50 years old in good health. Some clones in this sample may be carry-over from other donors' samples. CDR3 protein: CASSPRTGGYEQYF. CDR3 DNA sequence: TGCGCCAGCAGTCCCCGGACAGGGGGCTACGAGCAGTACTTC.